This is a list of T cell receptor beta chains from one sample in a study of T cells in Graves' hyperthyroidism and ophthalmopathy. TCRdb passed the multiplex PCR reads through MiXCR, listing each CDR3 protein once. The sample shows 350,000 to 400,000 distinct CDR3 sequences, about 16% of them seen only once. The sequenced material came from blood. The receptors derive from a woman younger than 45 with Graves' hyperthyroidism. CDR3s include the opening cysteine and the closing phenylalanine or tryptophan. Each record gives: clone size, D gene, V gene, J gene, CDR3 protein, CDR3 DNA. A D gene is named only where the DNA matches it firmly. Clone sizes are given selectively: once, few, many, or a class where the clone is expanded.

>.|.|TRBV11-3|TRBJ2-7
CASSLENTEEQYF
TGTGCCAGCAGCTTAGAGAATACAGAAGAGCAGTACTTC
>many|.|TRBV15|TRBJ1-1
CATSRDRGGSTEAFF
TGTGCCACCAGCAGAGACCGAGGGGGGAGCACTGAAGCTTTCTTT
>.|TRBD2|TRBV29-1|TRBJ2-3
CSVQRTSGSTDTQYF
TGCAGCGTTCAAAGGACTAGCGGGAGCACAGATACGCAGTATTTT
>many|.|TRBV20-1|TRBJ2-3
CSARARDTQYF
TGCAGTGCTAGAGCAAGGGATACGCAGTATTTT
>few|.|TRBV24-1|TRBJ2-7
CATSDFHLGDEQYF
TGTGCCACCAGTGATTTCCATCTGGGGGACGAGCAGTACTTC
>few|.|TRBV3-1|TRBJ1-4
CASSLQSFNEKLFF
TGTGCCAGCAGCCTACAGTCTTTTAATGAAAAACTGTTTTTT
>.|TRBD1|TRBV6-1|TRBJ1-3
CASSRDSSGNTIYF
TGTGCCAGCAGTCGGGACAGCTCTGGAAACACCATATATTTT
>.|TRBD2|TRBV18|TRBJ2-7
CASASGTSSYEQYF
TGTGCCAGCGCGAGTGGGACTAGCTCCTACGAGCAGTACTTC
>few|TRBD1|TRBV28|TRBJ1-2
CASRGQGQNYGYTF
TGTGCCAGCAGAGGACAGGGGCAAAACTATGGCTACACCTTC
>.|.|TRBV6-1|TRBJ2-1
CASSEIVGVAYNEQFF
TGTGCCAGCAGTGAAATCGTGGGAGTTGCATACAATGAGCAGTTCTTC
>many|TRBD2|TRBV9|TRBJ2-1
CASDRSGGHYNEQFF
TGTGCCAGCGATAGAAGCGGGGGTCATTACAATGAGCAGTTCTTC
>many|.|TRBV6-1|TRBJ1-5
CASRRTVNQPQHF
TGTGCCAGCAGGAGGACAGTTAATCAGCCCCAGCATTTT
>few|.|TRBV30|TRBJ2-2
CAWTGGRGELFF
TGTGCCTGGACAGGGGGGCGCGGGGAGCTGTTTTTT
>many|TRBD2|TRBV28|TRBJ2-3
CASSLAQAGGWADTQYF
TGTGCCAGCAGTCTCGCTCAAGCGGGAGGTTGGGCAGATACGCAGTATTTT
>few|TRBD1|TRBV2|TRBJ1-3
CASSEGQGYGNTIYF
TGTGCCAGCAGTGAGGGACAGGGGTACGGAAACACCATATATTTT
>few|.|TRBV2|TRBJ1-4
CASKGLWSEKLFF
TGTGCCAGCAAGGGGCTCTGGAGTGAAAAACTGTTTTTT
>once|.|TRBV7-2|TRBJ2-1
CASSFTTNRVNEQFF
TGTGCCAGCAGCTTCACGACTAACAGGGTTAATGAGCAGTTCTTC
>many|.|TRBV24-1|TRBJ1-2
CATSPGTGYGYTF
TGTGCCACCTCGCCCGGGACGGGCTATGGCTACACCTTC
>.|TRBD2|TRBV6-2/TRBV6-3|TRBJ2-3
CASRGEGRGSTDTQYF
TGTGCCAGCAGGGGGGAGGGGCGGGGAAGCACAGATACGCAGTATTTT
>few|.|TRBV5-1|TRBJ1-2
CASSLAPGANYGYTF
TGCGCCAGCAGCTTGGCTCCAGGAGCTAACTATGGCTACACCTTC